The 26 T cell receptor beta chains presented below share a single source sample, sequenced in a study of T-cell reconstitution after alpha-beta-depleted transplantation in children. Unique molecular identifiers were used to barcode this TCRbeta library. From the PCR reads, TCRdb called clonotypes with MiXCR, one entry per CDR3 protein. The table shows 450,000 to 500,000 distinct CDR3 sequences, with around 13% occurring only once. The sequences come from PBMCs from the stem cell graft donor, collected from the stem cell graft. These receptors came from a human donor who donated a stem cell graft to a child with combined immunodeficiency.

This clonotype turned up a few times. The V call is TRBV9, the J call TRBJ2-7, with D perhaps assigned TRBD1 or TRBD2 (5 bases each). The CDR3 sequence is 15 residues long. CDR1 is SGDLS, CDR2 YYNGEE, per germline. With 1 base removed from V and 0 bases from J, the gap between germline ends came to 11 bases. The CDR3 bases are TGTGCCAGCAGCGTACGGGGCACAGCCTCCTACGAGCAGTACTTC. Translation: CASSVRGTASYEQYF.

The chain combines TRBV18 with TRBJ2-2; D is perhaps TRBD1 or TRBD2 (5 bases each). The germline V and J ends were trimmed by 3 bases and 4 bases, with 15 bases remaining between them. This CDR3 comprises 16 residues. The germline V gene encodes CDR1 KGHSH and CDR2 LQKENI. The CDR3 nucleotides read TGTGCCAGCTCACCTTCAGGGATGGGGAGCACCGGGGAGCTGTTTTTT. Translated, it gives CASSPSGMGSTGELFF.

The J gene is TRBJ2-5, the V gene TRBV20-1; possible D gene TRBD2, 5 bases. Germline V gene sequence: CDR1 DFQATT, CDR2 SNEGSKA (reference sequence). V was shortened by 3 bases and J by 1 base, with 9 bases between the two germline ends. This CDR3 has 13 residues. Here the CDR3 reads CSARLGSQETQYF. CDR3 nucleotide sequence: TGCAGTGCTAGGTTAGGGAGCCAAGAGACCCAGTACTTC.

The V call is TRBV6-5, the J call TRBJ2-1; 9 bases are shared with TRBD2. The CDR3 extends over 16 amino acids. Unmatched junction bases numbered 8, after V lost 0 bases and J lost 8 bases. Germline-derived CDR1 and CDR2 are MNHEY and SVGAGI. Here the CDR3 reads CASSYSGLAWVDEQFF. The CDR3 DNA follows: TGTGCCAGCAGTTACTCCGGACTAGCGTGGGTCGATGAGCAGTTCTTC.

This clonotype was detected many times. This rearrangement joins TRBV29-1 to TRBJ2-5; D remains unclear. The germline V and J ends were trimmed by 7 bases and 8 bases, with 20 bases remaining between them. The V gene's germline CDR1 is SQVTM and CDR2 ANQGSEA. The CDR3 runs 13 residues. CDR3 nucleotide sequence: TGCAGCGCCGAACGGGCTTTTATGGGAACCCAGTACTTC. This translates into CSAERAFMGTQYF. Based on the CDR3 plus reference TRBV29-1 and TRBJ2-5, the full variable domain is SAVISQKPSRDICQRGTSLTIQCQVDSQVTMMFWYRQQPGQSLTLIATANQGSEATYESGFVIDKFPISRPNLTFSTLTVSNMSPEDSSIYLCSAERAFMGTQYFGPGTRLLVL.

This clonotype showed up many times. This chain links TRBV10-3 with TRBJ2-7; D is unclear. Germline assignment: CDR1 ENHRY and CDR2 SYGVKD. Trimming took off 3 bases at V and 3 bases at J, with 12 bases between the two ends. CDR3 size: 14 residues. For the CDR3, the DNA is TGTGCCATCAGTGATGGACGGAATATCTACGAGCAGTACTTC. It translates to CAISDGRNIYEQYF.

CDR3 sequence: CASSSLAQTNQETQYF. CDR3 in DNA: TGTGCCAGCAGCTCCTTAGCGCAAACCAACCAAGAGACCCAGTACTTC. The chain has TRBV7-6 and TRBJ2-5, with TRBD2 as a possible D gene (5 bases). Germline V lookup: CDR1 SGHVS, CDR2 FNYEAQ. V dropped 4 bases and J dropped 0 bases, with 15 bases sitting between them. The CDR3 contains 16 residues. Together with reference TRBV7-6 and TRBJ2-5, the CDR3 gives the full variable domain: GAGVSQSPRYKVTKRGQDVALRCDPISGHVSLYWYRQALGQGPEFLTYFNYEAQQDKSGLPNDRFSAERPEGSISTLTIQRTEQRDSAMYRCASSSLAQTNQETQYFGPGTRLLVL.

This clonotype was seen ten or more times. This chain uses TRBV5-1 with TRBJ1-4, with TRBD1 as a possible D gene (5 bases). Looked up from germline, CDR1 is SGHRS and CDR2 is YFSETQ. Trimming took 1 base from V and 3 from J, leaving 13 bases between them. This CDR3 region has 16 residues. CDR3 loop: CASSLNGAGSNEKLFF. CDR3 nucleotide sequence: TGCGCCAGCAGCTTGAATGGGGCAGGCTCTAATGAAAAACTGTTTTTT.

Only a few counts were recorded for this clonotype. V is TRBV29-1 and J is TRBJ2-7; D uncertain. V lost 7 bases and J 3 bases, leaving 13 bases between the germline ends. The V gene's germline CDR1 is SQVTM and CDR2 ANQGSEA. The CDR3 length is 12 residues. For the CDR3, the DNA is TGCAGCGCCGTTGGACCGTTCTACGAGCAGTACTTC. This encodes CSAVGPFYEQYF.

This clonotype has a count of ten or more. In nucleotides, the CDR3 is TGTGCCAGCAGCTTAGTCGTGGGGGGGCCCAATGAGCAGTTCTTC. Encoded protein: CASSLVVGGPNEQFF. The chain has TRBV7-9 and TRBJ2-1, with D possibly TRBD2 on 7 matching bases. The V gene lost 1 base and the J gene lost 6 bases, with 13 bases spanning the gap. The CDR3 loop spans 15 amino acids. The germline V gene has CDR1 SEHNR and CDR2 FQNEAQ (reference sequence).

The chain employs TRBV20-1 and TRBJ2-3, with unresolved D. The germline CDR1 and CDR2 sequences are DFQATT and SNEGSKA (reference sequence). V was trimmed by 0 bases and J by 0 bases, leaving 13 bases between them. The CDR3 is 16 residues long. The CDR3 nucleotides read TGCAGTGCTAGAGATTCAGCCAGTTTTAGCACAGATACGCAGTATTTT. Its translation: CSARDSASFSTDTQYF.

This clonotype was picked up many times. J is TRBJ2-7 and V is TRBV6-5; TRBD2 is a possible D gene (6 bases). The ends were cut back, 4 bases at V and 3 bases at J, with 10 bases in the middle. Germline V gene lookup returns CDR1 MNHEY and CDR2 SVGAGI. CDR3 length equals 13 residues. The CDR3 DNA follows: TGTGCCAGCAGTTCGGGACTCCTCTACGAGCAGTACTTC. Protein product: CASSSGLLYEQYF.

This chain joins TRBV12-3 or TRBV12-4 and TRBJ2-5, with D maybe TRBD2 (7 bases). The CDR3 spans 15 residues. Trimming left V 2 bases short and J 7 bases short, with 17 bases between. DNA of the CDR3: TGTGCCAGCAGTTTAAGGCGGGGGCCGTCAGGGACCCAGTACTTC. This sequence encodes CASSLRRGPSGTQYF.

The genes are TRBV12-3 or TRBV12-4 and TRBJ1-6; D is perhaps TRBD1 (6 bases). The ends were cut back, 6 bases at V and 7 bases at J, with 13 bases in the middle. This CDR3 has 14 amino acids. CDR3 sequence (DNA): TGTGCCAGCAGCCGACGTCAGGGGAATTCACCCCTCCACTTT. Protein: CASSRRQGNSPLHF.

This clonotype was recorded only once. The V call is TRBV11-3, the J call TRBJ2-7; 8 bases are shared with TRBD2. The germline CDR1 and CDR2 sequences are SGHNT and YENEEA. The CDR3 is made up of 13 amino acids. V gave up 4 bases and J gave up 2 bases; unmatched junction bases: 1. CDR3 in amino acids: CASSCSGTYEQYF. CDR3 DNA sequence: TGTGCCAGCAGCTGTAGCGGGACCTACGAGCAGTACTTC.

This clonotype was counted many times. V gene TRBV25-1 combines with J gene TRBJ2-7; D unresolved. The CDR3 contains 14 residues. The germline V gene has CDR1 MGHDK and CDR2 SYGVNS. V was pared by 1 base and J by 5 bases, with 12 bases between. For the CDR3, the DNA is TGTGCCAGCAGTGAATTCGAGACAAGGGACGAGCAGTACTTC. Protein sequence: CASSEFETRDEQYF.

This clonotype has only a few counts. The rearrangement uses TRBV7-9 and TRBJ2-2, with 7 bases identical to TRBD1. CDR1 and CDR2 from the germline V gene are SEHNR and FQNEAQ (reference sequence). The length of the CDR3 is 17 residues. V lost 3 bases, J lost 5 bases, and 12 bases stayed unmatched. The DNA of the CDR3 is TGTGCCAGCAGCTTCCCCTTAAGGGACAGCCCGACCGGGGAGCTGTTTTTT. Protein: CASSFPLRDSPTGELFF.

This clonotype was seen many times. The chain uses TRBV20-1 and TRBJ1-1; 8 positions agree with TRBD1. Looked up from germline, CDR1 is DFQATT and CDR2 is SNEGSKA (reference sequence). The V gene end was trimmed by 4 bases and the J gene end by 0 bases; junction bases not matched to a gene: 10. This CDR3 spans 16 amino acids. The CDR3 nucleotides read TGCAGTGCTATCTCAGGACAGGGCAGGATGAACACTGAAGCTTTCTTT. Protein product: CSAISGQGRMNTEAFF.

This clonotype came up many times. The chain has TRBV12-3 or TRBV12-4 and TRBJ2-3; D is ambiguous. V was cut by 7 bases and J by 6 bases, with 14 bases left in between. The CDR3 is made up of 13 amino acids. The CDR3 DNA follows: TGTGCCAGCACCCCCAATTTGAGTGATACGCAGTATTTT. Its protein product is CASTPNLSDTQYF.

This clonotype was picked up a small number of times. The rearrangement joins TRBV20-1 to TRBJ2-3; tentative D call: TRBD1 (6 bases). This CDR3 contains 14 residues. Germline CDR1 is DFQATT and CDR2 is SNEGSKA (reference sequence). Trimming removed 0 bases from V and 5 bases from J, with 12 bases in between. CDR3 sequence reads: CSAREGIGGDTQYF. CDR3 coding DNA: TGCAGTGCTAGAGAGGGGATAGGGGGAGATACGCAGTATTTT.

This clonotype has more than one count but fewer than ten. The chain joins TRBV5-1 to TRBJ1-1; 7 bases are a match to TRBD1. Trimming at V came to 0 bases and at J to 2 bases, leaving 7 bases not matched to a gene. The germline CDR1 and CDR2 sequences are SGHRS and YFSETQ. The CDR3 runs 16 residues. CDR3 sequence: CASSLGVRTGNTEAFF. For the CDR3, the DNA is TGCGCCAGCAGCTTGGGCGTAAGGACAGGAAACACTGAAGCTTTCTTT. Filled out from reference TRBV5-1 and TRBJ1-1, the complete variable domain reads KAGVTQTPRYLIKTRGQQVTLSCSPISGHRSVSWYQQTPGQGLQFLFEYFSETQRNKGNFPGRFSGRQFSNSRSEMNVSTLELGDSALYLCASSLGVRTGNTEAFFGQGTRLTVV.

V gene TRBV29-1 combines with J gene TRBJ2-5; TRBD1 might be the D (6 bases). CDR3 length: 12 amino acids. Germline loops: CDR1 SQVTM, CDR2 ANQGSEA. Between the trimmed V and J ends, which lost 4 bases and 5 bases, there was a span of 11 bases. The CDR3 region is CSVGYREETQYF. CDR3 bases: TGCAGCGTTGGGTACAGGGAGGAGACCCAGTACTTC.

This clonotype came up a few times. The V and J genes are TRBV12-3 or TRBV12-4 and TRBJ2-7; D is possibly TRBD2 (6 bases). CDR3 length equals 17 residues. V was shortened by 5 bases and J by 6 bases, with 26 bases between the two germline ends. CDR3: CASSRLGPGRRVGEQYF. CDR3 coding DNA: TGTGCCAGCAGTAGGTTAGGGCCGGGACGGAGGGTGGGCGAGCAGTACTTC.

This clonotype was picked up a small number of times. This chain uses TRBV7-9 with TRBJ2-7; a weak D match, TRBD1 (6 bases). V lost 5 bases and J lost 0, with 11 bases in between. The CDR3 consists of 14 residues. CDR1 and CDR2 from the germline V gene are SEHNR and FQNEAQ (reference sequence). In nucleotides, the CDR3 is TGTGCCAGCAGCGTGGGACACAGCTCCTACGAGCAGTACTTC. Encoded protein: CASSVGHSSYEQYF.

In this sample, this clonotype turned up many times. This rearrangement joins TRBV7-2 to TRBJ2-7; 7 bases map to TRBD2. This CDR3 is 13 amino acids long. The V gene's germline CDR1 is SGHTA and CDR2 FQGNSA. Germline trimming cut 1 base from V and 5 bases from J; bases unmatched to any gene: 2. The CDR3: CASSLELANEQYF. For the CDR3, the DNA is TGTGCCAGCAGCTTAGAACTAGCGAACGAGCAGTACTTC.

The CDR3: CATSDYREGTDTQYF. CDR3 coding DNA: TGTGCCACCAGTGATTACAGGGAGGGCACAGATACGCAGTATTTT. This sequence joins TRBV24-1 and TRBJ2-3; either TRBD1 or TRBD2 may supply D (6 bases each). Between the trimmed V and J ends, which lost 2 bases and 1 base, there was a span of 9 bases. CDR1 is KGHDR, CDR2 SFDVKD, per germline. This CDR3 is 15 amino acids long.